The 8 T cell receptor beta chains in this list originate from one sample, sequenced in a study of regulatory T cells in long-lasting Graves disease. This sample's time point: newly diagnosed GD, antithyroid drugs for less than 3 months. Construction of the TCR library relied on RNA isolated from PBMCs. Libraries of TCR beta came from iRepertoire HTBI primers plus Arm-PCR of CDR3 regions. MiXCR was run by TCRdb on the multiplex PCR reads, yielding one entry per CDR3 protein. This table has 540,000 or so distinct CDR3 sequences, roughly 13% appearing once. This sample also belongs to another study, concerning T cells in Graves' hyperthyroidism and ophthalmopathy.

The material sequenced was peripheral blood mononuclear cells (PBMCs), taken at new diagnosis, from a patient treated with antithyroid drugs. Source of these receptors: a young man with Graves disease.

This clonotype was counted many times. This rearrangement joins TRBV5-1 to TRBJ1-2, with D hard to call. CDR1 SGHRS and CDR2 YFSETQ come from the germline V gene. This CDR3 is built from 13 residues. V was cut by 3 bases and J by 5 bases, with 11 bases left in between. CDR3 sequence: CASSSSVEYGYTF. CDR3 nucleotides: TGCGCCAGCAGCTCCTCGGTTGAGTATGGCTACACCTTC.

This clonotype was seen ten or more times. CDR3 region: CASSLLPAGNEQFF. CDR3 nucleotides: TGTGCCAGCAGTTTATTACCGGCTGGGAATGAGCAGTTCTTC. The V and J genes are TRBV27 and TRBJ2-1; no reliable D call. The germline V gene has CDR1 MNHEY and CDR2 SMNVEV (reference sequence). The V gene lost 1 base and the J gene lost 7 bases, with 11 bases spanning the gap. This CDR3 has 14 amino acids.

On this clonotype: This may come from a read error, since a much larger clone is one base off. In DNA, the CDR3 is TGTGGCAGCAGCCGAGGACTAGCTAAGACCGGGGAGCTGTTTTTT. This translates into CGSSRGLAKTGELFF. The chain uses TRBV7-2 and TRBJ2-2; 8 bases align to TRBD2. There are 15 residues in the CDR3. In germline, CDR1 is SGHTA, CDR2 FQGNSA.

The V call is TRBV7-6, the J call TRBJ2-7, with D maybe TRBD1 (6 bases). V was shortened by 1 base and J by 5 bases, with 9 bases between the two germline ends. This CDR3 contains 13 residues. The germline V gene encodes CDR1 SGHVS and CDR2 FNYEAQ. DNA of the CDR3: TGTGCCAGCAGCTTAGAACAGGGCAACGAGCAGTACTTC. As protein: CASSLEQGNEQYF.

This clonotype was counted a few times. CDR3 in amino acids: CASSLRLAGGILETQYF. The CDR3 DNA reads TGTGCCAGCAGCTTACGGCTAGCGGGAGGGATTCTGGAGACCCAGTACTTC. V gene TRBV7-9 combines with J gene TRBJ2-5; 12 bases match TRBD2. Germline-derived CDR1 and CDR2 are SEHNR and FQNEAQ (reference sequence). The CDR3 spans 17 residues. With 2 bases clipped from V and 5 bases from J, the junction kept 9 bases outside the gene matches.

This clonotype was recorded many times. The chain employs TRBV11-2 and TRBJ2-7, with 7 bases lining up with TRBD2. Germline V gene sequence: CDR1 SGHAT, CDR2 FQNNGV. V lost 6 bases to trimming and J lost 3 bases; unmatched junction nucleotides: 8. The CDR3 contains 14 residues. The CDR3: CASRRYGGDYEQYF. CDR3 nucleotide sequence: TGTGCCAGCAGAAGGTATGGGGGGGACTACGAGCAGTACTTC.

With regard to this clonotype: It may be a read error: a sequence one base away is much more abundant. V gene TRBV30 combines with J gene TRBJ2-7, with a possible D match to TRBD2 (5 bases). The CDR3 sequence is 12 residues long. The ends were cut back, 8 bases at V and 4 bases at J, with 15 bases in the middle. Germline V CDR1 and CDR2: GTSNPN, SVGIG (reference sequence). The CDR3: CAREKSSYEQYF. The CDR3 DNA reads TGTGCCCGGGAAAAGAGTAGTTACGAGCAGTACTTC.

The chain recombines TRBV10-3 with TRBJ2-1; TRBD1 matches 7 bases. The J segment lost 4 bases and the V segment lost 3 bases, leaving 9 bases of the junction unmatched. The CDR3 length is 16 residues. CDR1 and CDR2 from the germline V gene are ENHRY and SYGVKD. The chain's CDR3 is CAISENRGSGYNEQFF. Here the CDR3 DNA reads TGTGCCATCAGTGAAAACAGGGGCAGTGGATACAATGAGCAGTTCTTC.